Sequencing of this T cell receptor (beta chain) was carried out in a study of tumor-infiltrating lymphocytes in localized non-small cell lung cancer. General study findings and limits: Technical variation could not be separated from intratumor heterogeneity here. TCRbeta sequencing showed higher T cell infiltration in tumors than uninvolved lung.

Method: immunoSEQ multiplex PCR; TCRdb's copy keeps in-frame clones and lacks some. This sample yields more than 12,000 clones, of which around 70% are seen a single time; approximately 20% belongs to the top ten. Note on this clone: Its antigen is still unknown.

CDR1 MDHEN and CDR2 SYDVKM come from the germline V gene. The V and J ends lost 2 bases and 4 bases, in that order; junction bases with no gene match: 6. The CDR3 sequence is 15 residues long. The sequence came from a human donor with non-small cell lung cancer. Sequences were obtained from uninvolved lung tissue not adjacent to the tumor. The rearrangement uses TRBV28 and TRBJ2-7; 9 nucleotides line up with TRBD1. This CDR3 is CASSLTGTGLYEQYF. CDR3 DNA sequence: TGTGCCAGCAGTTTAACCGGGACAGGGCTTTACGAGCAGTACTTC.